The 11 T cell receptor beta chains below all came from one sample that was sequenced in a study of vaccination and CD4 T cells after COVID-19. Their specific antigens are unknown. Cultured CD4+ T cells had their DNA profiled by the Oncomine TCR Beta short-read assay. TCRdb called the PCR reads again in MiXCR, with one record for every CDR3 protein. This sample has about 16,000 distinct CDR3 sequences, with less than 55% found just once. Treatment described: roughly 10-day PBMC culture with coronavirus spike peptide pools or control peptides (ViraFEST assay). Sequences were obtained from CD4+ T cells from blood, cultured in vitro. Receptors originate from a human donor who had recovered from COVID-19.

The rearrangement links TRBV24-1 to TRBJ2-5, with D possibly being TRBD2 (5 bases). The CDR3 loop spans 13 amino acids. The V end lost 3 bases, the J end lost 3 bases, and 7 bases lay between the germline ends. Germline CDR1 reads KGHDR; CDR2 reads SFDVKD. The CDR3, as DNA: TGTGCCACCAGTGATCTGCGGGAAGAGACCCAGTACTTC. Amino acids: CATSDLREETQYF.

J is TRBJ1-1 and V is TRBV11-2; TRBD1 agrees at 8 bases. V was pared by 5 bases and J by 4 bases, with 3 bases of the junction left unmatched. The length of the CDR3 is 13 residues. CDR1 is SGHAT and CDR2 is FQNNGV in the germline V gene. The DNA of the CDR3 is TGTGCCAGCAGCCACACAGGGGGCACTGAAGCTTTCTTT. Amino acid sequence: CASSHTGGTEAFF.

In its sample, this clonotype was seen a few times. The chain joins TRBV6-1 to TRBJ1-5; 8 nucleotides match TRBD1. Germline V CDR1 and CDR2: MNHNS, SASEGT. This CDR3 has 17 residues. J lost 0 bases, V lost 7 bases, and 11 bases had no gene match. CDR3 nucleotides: TGTGCCAGCATAATCCTTGGGACAGGTTTTAGCAATCAGCCCCAGCATTTT. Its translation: CASIILGTGFSNQPQHF.

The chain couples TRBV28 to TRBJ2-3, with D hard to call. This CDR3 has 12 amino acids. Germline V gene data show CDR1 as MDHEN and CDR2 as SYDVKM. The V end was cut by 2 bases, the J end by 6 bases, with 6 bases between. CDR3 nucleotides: TGTGCCAGCAGTTTAACGTGGGATACGCAGTATTTT. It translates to CASSLTWDTQYF. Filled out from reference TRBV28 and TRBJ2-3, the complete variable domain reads DVKVTQSSRYLVKRTGEKVFLECVQDMDHENMFWYRQDPGLGLRLIYFSYDVKMKEKGDIPEGYSVSREKKERFSLILESASTNQTSMYLCASSLTWDTQYFGPGTRLTVL.

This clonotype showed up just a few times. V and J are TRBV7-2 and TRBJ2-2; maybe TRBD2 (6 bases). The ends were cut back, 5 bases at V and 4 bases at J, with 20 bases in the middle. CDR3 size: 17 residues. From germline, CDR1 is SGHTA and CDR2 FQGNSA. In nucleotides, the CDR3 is TGTGCCAGCAGCCGCAGCGGAGGGTCAGGGCGCACCGGGGAGCTGTTTTTT. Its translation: CASSRSGGSGRTGELFF. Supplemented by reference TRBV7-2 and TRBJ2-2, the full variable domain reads GAGVSQSPSNKVTEKGKDVELRCDPISGHTALYWYRQSLGQGLEFLIYFQGNSAPDKSGLPSDRFSAERTGGSVSTLTIQRTQQEDSAVYLCASSRSGGSGRTGELFFGEGSRLTVL.

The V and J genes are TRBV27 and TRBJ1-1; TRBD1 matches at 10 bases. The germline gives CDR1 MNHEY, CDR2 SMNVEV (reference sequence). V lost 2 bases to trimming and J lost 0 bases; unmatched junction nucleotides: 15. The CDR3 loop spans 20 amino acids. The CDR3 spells CASSLSGTGERGWMNTEAFF. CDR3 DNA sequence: TGTGCCAGCAGTTTAAGCGGGACAGGGGAAAGGGGTTGGATGAACACTGAAGCTTTCTTT.

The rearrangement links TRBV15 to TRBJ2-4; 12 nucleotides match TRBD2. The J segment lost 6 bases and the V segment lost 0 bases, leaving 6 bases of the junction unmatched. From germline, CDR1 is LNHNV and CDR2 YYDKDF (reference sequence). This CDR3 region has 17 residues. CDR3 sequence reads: CATSREASGRAGNIQYF. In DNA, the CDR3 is TGTGCCACCAGCAGAGAGGCTAGCGGGAGGGCCGGAAACATTCAGTACTTC.

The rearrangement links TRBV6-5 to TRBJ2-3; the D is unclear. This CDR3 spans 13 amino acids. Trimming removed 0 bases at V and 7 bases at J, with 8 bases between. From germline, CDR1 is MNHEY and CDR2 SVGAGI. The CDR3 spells CASSYSVRNTQYF. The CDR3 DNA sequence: TGTGCCAGCAGTTACTCGGTCAGGAATACGCAGTATTTT.

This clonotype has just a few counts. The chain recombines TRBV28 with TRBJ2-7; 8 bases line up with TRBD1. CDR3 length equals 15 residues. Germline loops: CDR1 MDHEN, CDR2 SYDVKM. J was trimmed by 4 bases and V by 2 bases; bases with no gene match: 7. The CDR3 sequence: CASSLGQGPRYEQYF. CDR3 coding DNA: TGTGCCAGCAGTTTAGGACAGGGACCGAGGTACGAGCAGTACTTC.

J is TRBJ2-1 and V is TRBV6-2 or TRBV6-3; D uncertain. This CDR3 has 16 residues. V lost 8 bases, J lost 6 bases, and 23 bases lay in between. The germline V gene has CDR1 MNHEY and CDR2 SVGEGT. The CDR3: CASVPMGNRGLNEQFF. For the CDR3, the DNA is TGTGCCAGCGTTCCTATGGGGAATCGCGGCCTCAATGAGCAGTTCTTC.

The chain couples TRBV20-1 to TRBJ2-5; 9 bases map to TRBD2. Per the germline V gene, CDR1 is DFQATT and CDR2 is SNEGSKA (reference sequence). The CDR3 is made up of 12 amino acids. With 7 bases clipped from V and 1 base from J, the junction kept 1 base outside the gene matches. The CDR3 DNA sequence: TGCAGTGTTAGCGGGGGCCAAGAGACCCAGTACTTC. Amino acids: CSVSGGQETQYF.